These T cell receptor beta chains were read from a single sample in a study of blood T cell repertoires in COVID-19. Profiled with immunoSEQ multiplex PCR; TCRdb holds only in-frame clones, not every one. The sample consists of more than 200,000 clones, roughly four fifths of them appearing once. Sequenced sample: peripheral blood. The source of these receptors is a man aged 45 to 65 with active or convalescent COVID-19. The CDR3 runs from the conserved cysteine through the conserved F or W. The order of the fields is D gene, J gene, V gene, clone size, CDR3 protein, CDR3 DNA. The D gene is left open where the match is weak. Size values are once, few and many counts, or a class for expanded clones, and some rows have none.

d_call: NA; j_call: TRBJ1-3; v_call: TRBV3-1/TRBV3-2; clone_size: NA; cdr3_aa: CASSSDRSSGNTIYF; cdr3_nt: TGTGCCAGCAGCTCCGACAGGAGCTCTGGAAACACCATATATTTT
d_call: NA; j_call: TRBJ1-6; v_call: TRBV29-1; clone_size: NA; cdr3_aa: CSAIVSDRNSPLHF; cdr3_nt: TGCAGTGCTATAGTTTCGGACAGAAATTCACCCCTCCACTTT
d_call: TRBD2; j_call: TRBJ2-7; v_call: TRBV7-2; clone_size: NA; cdr3_aa: CASGLAGRWNEQYF; cdr3_nt: TGTGCCAGCGGGCTAGCGGGGAGGTGGAACGAGCAGTACTTC
d_call: NA; j_call: TRBJ2-7; v_call: TRBV7-8; clone_size: NA; cdr3_aa: CASSLGTENYEQYF; cdr3_nt: TGTGCCAGCAGCTTAGGGACAGAGAACTACGAGCAGTACTTC
d_call: TRBD1; j_call: TRBJ1-5; v_call: TRBV4-3; clone_size: NA; cdr3_aa: CASSQVPGQGGQPQHF; cdr3_nt: TGCGCCAGCAGCCAAGTCCCGGGACAGGGAGGTCAGCCCCAGCATTTT
d_call: NA; j_call: TRBJ2-1; v_call: TRBV3-1/TRBV3-2; clone_size: NA; cdr3_aa: CASSPWGAGYEQFF; cdr3_nt: TGTGCCAGCAGCCCTTGGGGTGCGGGGTATGAGCAGTTCTTC
d_call: TRBD2; j_call: TRBJ2-1; v_call: TRBV7-6; clone_size: NA; cdr3_aa: CASSLISGGSYGEQFF; cdr3_nt: TGTGCCAGCAGCCTTATTAGCGGGGGGTCCTATGGTGAGCAGTTCTTC
d_call: NA; j_call: TRBJ2-5; v_call: TRBV21-1; clone_size: NA; cdr3_aa: CASSKVGQQETQYF; cdr3_nt: TGTGCCAGCAGCAAGGTGGGCCAGCAAGAGACCCAGTACTTC
d_call: NA; j_call: TRBJ1-6; v_call: TRBV2; clone_size: few; cdr3_aa: CASSDRALSSPLHF; cdr3_nt: TGTGCCAGCAGTGACAGGGCTTTGAGTTCACCCCTCCACTTT
d_call: NA; j_call: TRBJ1-1; v_call: TRBV10-3; clone_size: NA; cdr3_aa: CASQGSRETEAFF; cdr3_nt: TGTGCCAGTCAGGGGAGCCGAGAGACTGAAGCTTTCTTT
d_call: NA; j_call: TRBJ2-2; v_call: TRBV7-2; clone_size: NA; cdr3_aa: CASSLGGAANTGELFF; cdr3_nt: TGTGCCAGCAGCTTGGGCGGGGCTGCGAACACCGGGGAGCTGTTTTTT
d_call: TRBD2; j_call: TRBJ2-1; v_call: TRBV27; clone_size: once; cdr3_aa: CASRGLAGAQSFNNEQFF; cdr3_nt: TGTGCCAGCAGAGGACTAGCGGGGGCCCAATCGTTCAACAATGAGCAGTTCTTC
d_call: NA; j_call: TRBJ1-4; v_call: TRBV18; clone_size: NA; cdr3_aa: CASSPAGVEKLFF; cdr3_nt: TGTGCCAGCTCACCCGCCGGTGTAGAGAAACTGTTTTTT
d_call: NA; j_call: TRBJ1-5; v_call: TRBV28; clone_size: few; cdr3_aa: CASSPHSGSNQPQHF; cdr3_nt: TGTGCCAGCAGCCCACACTCAGGGAGCAATCAGCCCCAGCATTTT
d_call: NA; j_call: TRBJ2-2; v_call: TRBV18; clone_size: once; cdr3_aa: CASSPPGTSRNTGELFF; cdr3_nt: TGTGCCAGCTCCCCGCCCGGGACTTCCAGGAACACCGGGGAGCTGTTTTTT
d_call: TRBD1; j_call: TRBJ2-7; v_call: TRBV6-5; clone_size: NA; cdr3_aa: CASKGGQGAREQYF; cdr3_nt: TGTGCCAGCAAGGGGGGACAGGGGGCGCGGGAGCAGTACTTC
d_call: NA; j_call: TRBJ2-6; v_call: TRBV30; clone_size: NA; cdr3_aa: CAWSGRGLTPSGANVLTF; cdr3_nt: TGTGCCTGGAGTGGCAGGGGTCTAACCCCCTCTGGGGCCAACGTCCTGACTTTC
d_call: NA; j_call: TRBJ2-1; v_call: TRBV4-3; clone_size: NA; cdr3_aa: CASSHLLAGEQFF; cdr3_nt: TGCGCCAGCAGCCACCTACTAGCAGGGGAGCAGTTCTTC
d_call: NA; j_call: TRBJ1-2; v_call: TRBV11-2; clone_size: NA; cdr3_aa: CASRLTSLHNYGYTF; cdr3_nt: TGTGCCAGCAGACTCACTAGTCTCCATAACTATGGCTACACCTTC
d_call: NA; j_call: TRBJ2-7; v_call: TRBV7-8; clone_size: NA; cdr3_aa: CASSTRRGAFSYEQYF; cdr3_nt: TGTGCCAGCAGCACCCGTCGGGGGGCATTTTCCTACGAGCAGTACTTC